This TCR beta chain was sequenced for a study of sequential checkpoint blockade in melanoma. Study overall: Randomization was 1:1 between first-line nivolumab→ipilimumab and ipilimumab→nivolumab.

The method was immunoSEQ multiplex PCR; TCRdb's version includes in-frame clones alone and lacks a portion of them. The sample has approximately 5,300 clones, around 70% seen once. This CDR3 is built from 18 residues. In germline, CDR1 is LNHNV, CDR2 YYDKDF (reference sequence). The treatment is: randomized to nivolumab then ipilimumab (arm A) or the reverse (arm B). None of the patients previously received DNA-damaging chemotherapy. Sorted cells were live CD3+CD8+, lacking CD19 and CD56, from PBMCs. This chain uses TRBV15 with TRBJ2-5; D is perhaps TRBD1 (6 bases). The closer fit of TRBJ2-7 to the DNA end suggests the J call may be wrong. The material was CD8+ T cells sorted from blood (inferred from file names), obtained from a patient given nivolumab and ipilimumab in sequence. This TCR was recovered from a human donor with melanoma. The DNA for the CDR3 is TGTGCCACCAGCAGAGATTTATGGGTGCAGGGGACCGACTACGAGCAGTACTTC. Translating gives CATSRDLWVQGTDYEQYF.